A selection of T cell receptor beta chains follows, all from one sample in a study of CD8 T cells in Susac syndrome. TCRdb re-called the immunoSEQ multiplex PCR reads with MiXCR, one entry per CDR3 protein. Of approximately 170,000 distinct CDR3 sequences listed, approximately 95% were seen once; the top ten hold 0.09% to 0.1%. Specimen: CD4+ T cells from PBMCs. These receptors all stem from a human donor with multiple sclerosis. Both conserved end residues are part of each CDR3. A D gene is named only where the DNA matches it firmly. Not all rows give a size; the values are once, few, many and, for expanded clones, a class.

D gene | J gene | V gene | clone size | CDR3 DNA | CDR3 protein
- | TRBJ2-7 | TRBV20-1 | - | TGCAGTGCTTTTCCCGTACAGGACTCTTCCGAGCAGTACTTC | CSAFPVQDSSEQYF
- | TRBJ2-6 | TRBV7-2 | - | TGTGCCAGCAGCGGCTCCGGGACCCCGTCCGGGGCCAACGTCCTGACTTTC | CASSGSGTPSGANVLTF
- | TRBJ1-1 | TRBV18 | - | TGTGCCAGCTCACTAGATTCCAGGAACACTGAAGCTTTCTTT | CASSLDSRNTEAFF
- | TRBJ2-1 | TRBV7-2 | - | TGTGCCAGCAGCTTAAGTCGCAATGAGCAGTTCTTC | CASSLSRNEQFF
- | TRBJ1-1 | TRBV30 | - | TGTGCCTGGAGTCTGCTTATGAACACTGAAGCTTTCTTT | CAWSLLMNTEAFF
- | TRBJ2-4 | TRBV7-2 | once | TGTGCCAGCAGCTCTAACAGGGTTGACATTCAGTACTTC | CASSSNRVDIQYF
- | TRBJ1-5 | TRBV30 | - | TGTGCCTGGAGTGTACGAGGTCAGCCCCAGCATTTT | CAWSVRGQPQHF
- | TRBJ2-7 | TRBV27 | - | TGTGCCAGCAGTTCTGCCTGGGCCCAAGGAGACGAGCAGTACTTC | CASSSAWAQGDEQYF
- | TRBJ2-2 | TRBV30 | - | TGTGCCTGGAGGTGGGGGGAGAACACCGGGGAGCTGTTTTTT | CAWRWGENTGELFF
- | TRBJ1-5 | TRBV20-1 | - | TGCAGTGCTCGTGGAGGGACTTATCAGCCCCAGCATTTT | CSARGGTYQPQHF
- | TRBJ2-7 | TRBV29-1 | - | TGCAGCGTTGAACTGAGCTACGAGCAGTACTTC | CSVELSYEQYF
- | TRBJ2-7 | TRBV7-9 | - | TGTGCCAGCAGCTTAGCACAGCAAGAGCAGTACTTC | CASSLAQQEQYF
- | TRBJ2-7 | TRBV3-1 | - | TGTGCCAGCAGCCCTATGGGGGGCCAAGCCTACGAGCAGTACTTC | CASSPMGGQAYEQYF
- | TRBJ1-3 | TRBV19 | once | TGTGCCAGTAGTCCTCGGACTCAAGGAAACACCATATATTTT | CASSPRTQGNTIYF
TRBD1 | TRBJ2-2 | TRBV24-1 | once | TGTGCCACCAGTGATCCGGGACAGGGGAGGGCCGGGGAGCTGTTTTTT | CATSDPGQGRAGELFF
- | TRBJ1-5 | TRBV7-6 | - | TGTGCCAGCAGCTCCAATGTTTCGGACATCAGAAGCAATCAGCCCCAGCATTTT | CASSSNVSDIRSNQPQHF